Sequencing of this T cell receptor (beta chain) was carried out in a study of cytomegalovirus exposure and HLA in healthy donors. It was with 60 Vbeta and 13 Jbeta primers that the PCR ran. Data came from immunoSEQ multiplex PCR; TCRdb stores just in-frame clones and leaves some out. The ten top clones account for approximately 4.2%, within a sample of about 79,000 clones. Germline trimming cut 4 bases from V and 4 bases from J; bases unmatched to any gene: 10. CDR3 length: 15 residues. Germline V gene sequence: CDR1 KGHSH, CDR2 LQKENI. General observations from the study: Cytomegalovirus status, reportedly, was diagnosed with high specificity and sensitivity by the classifier. Later genetic work tied a missense DCLRE1C variant to beta-chain V and J trimming. In a later analysis, HLA-C alleles had the fewest associated TCRs, DRB1 alleles the most.

Donors in the study were healthy people who gave bone marrow. Regarding this clone: Its antigen remains unknown.

This TCR derives from a man aged 30 to 45 in good health and CMV-seronegative. The chain has TRBV18 and TRBJ2-7; 7 bases align to TRBD1. Sequenced: PBMCs. The CDR3 sequence is CASSQGQPKLYEQYF. The CDR3 DNA reads TGTGCCAGCTCACAGGGACAGCCCAAACTTTACGAGCAGTACTTC.